A single sample gave rise to the 23 T cell receptor beta chains below, sequenced in a study of Ad26.COV2.S vaccination and SARS-CoV-2 variants. Produced via immunoSEQ multiplex PCR; TCRdb's table is partial and in-frame only. Among 410,000 or so clones listed, approximately 92% were seen once. Treatment of the sample: about 20 received Ad26.COV2.S at low or high dose, single or two shots; a few received placebo; per-sample allocation not given. Collection of the samples took place on day 63 after the first injection of vaccine or placebo. Specimen: peripheral blood, collected in a trial of Ad26.COV2.S vaccine versus placebo. Every receptor here comes from a person between 18 and 60 years old who received the Ad26.COV2.S COVID-19 vaccine or a placebo.

CDR3 nucleotides: TGTGCCAGCAGCTTAGGACGGATTCATTCACCCCTCCACTTT. Translating it yields CASSLGRIHSPLHF. This chain uses TRBV7-2 with TRBJ1-6, with D unclear. Trimming cost V 1 base and J 8 bases, with 9 bases left between them. Germline CDR1 reads SGHTA; CDR2 reads FQGNSA. The CDR3 consists of 14 residues. The full variable domain, with the rest looked up from reference TRBV7-2 and TRBJ1-6, is GAGVSQSPSNKVTEKGKDVELRCDPISGHTALYWYRQSLGQGLEFLIYFQGNSAPDKSGLPSDRFSAERTGGSVSTLTIQRTQQEDSAVYLCASSLGRIHSPLHFGNGTRLTVT.

This chain uses TRBV9 with TRBJ2-1; 10 bases match TRBD2. Trimming took 4 bases from V and 2 from J; bases not matched to a gene: 6. CDR1 is SGDLS and CDR2 is YYNGEE in the germline V gene. This CDR3 contains 16 residues. CDR3 bases: TGTGCCAGCAGCCCGAGCGGGGGGGCCCCCTACAATGAGCAGTTCTTC. This codes for CASSPSGGAPYNEQFF.

The rearrangement joins TRBV9 to TRBJ1-2; TRBD1 matches at 8 bases. Germline assignment: CDR1 SGDLS and CDR2 YYNGEE. The ends lost 3 bases at V and 2 bases at J; junction bases unmatched: 12. The CDR3 is made up of 17 amino acids. CDR3 residues: CASSARAGGASNYGYTF. Written as DNA, the CDR3 is TGTGCCAGCAGCGCGAGGGCAGGGGGCGCCTCAAACTATGGCTACACCTTC.

CDR3 DNA: TGTGCCAGTAGTATGTGGCCGGGACGGGGCACAGATACGCAGTATTTT. Its protein product is CASSMWPGRGTDTQYF. The chain links TRBV19 to TRBJ2-3, with D perhaps assigned TRBD1 or TRBD2 (5 bases each). The V and J ends lost 3 bases and 1 base respectively, with 14 bases between them. This CDR3 is 16 amino acids long. The germline V gene encodes CDR1 LNHDA and CDR2 SQIVND (reference sequence).

This clone occurred once. The identical CDR3 is also encoded by other nucleotide sequences in the sample. The V and J genes are TRBV18 and TRBJ1-1; D unclear. The germline V gene has CDR1 KGHSH and CDR2 LQKENI. The V and J ends lost 0 bases and 2 bases respectively, with 4 bases between them. This CDR3 spans 13 amino acids. The CDR3 loop is CASSPPVNTEAFF. The CDR3, as DNA: TGTGCCAGCTCACCACCCGTAAACACTGAAGCTTTCTTT.

This rearrangement joins TRBV24-1 to TRBJ2-5; 7 bases match TRBD1. V lost 4 bases and J lost 4; bases outside the gene matches: 8. The CDR3 contains 15 residues. Germline values: CDR1 KGHDR, CDR2 SFDVKD. The CDR3 coding sequence is TGTGCCACCAGTGACCCTACAGGGGAAGGAGAGACCCAGTACTTC. This translates into CATSDPTGEGETQYF.

The rearrangement uses TRBV19 and TRBJ2-1; tentative D call: TRBD2 (6 bases). Trimming took off 3 bases at V and 6 bases at J, with 9 bases between the two ends. CDR1 LNHDA and CDR2 SQIVND come from the germline V gene (reference sequence). The CDR3 has 13 residues. The CDR3 protein is CASSILGGNEQFF. CDR3 DNA sequence: TGTGCCAGTAGTATCCTGGGGGGCAATGAGCAGTTCTTC.

The chain has TRBV4-1 and TRBJ1-2; 12 nucleotides line up with TRBD1. Germline V CDR1 and CDR2: MGHRA, YSYEKL. V gave up 1 base and J gave up 8 bases; unmatched junction bases: 8. The CDR3 contains 16 residues. CDR3 bases: TGCGCCAGCAGCCAAGCTAGGGGACAGGGGGCTCGGGGCTACACCTTC. This codes for CASSQARGQGARGYTF.

The chain couples TRBV18 to TRBJ1-1; D ambiguous. V was pared by 0 bases and J by 3 bases, with 8 bases between. This CDR3 is 14 amino acids long. The germline gives CDR1 KGHSH, CDR2 LQKENI. The CDR3 bases are TGTGCCAGCTCACCACCGGGTATGGACACTGAAGCTTTCTTT. Amino acid sequence: CASSPPGMDTEAFF.

J is TRBJ1-4 and V is TRBV29-1, with D hard to call. Germline V gene sequence: CDR1 SQVTM, CDR2 ANQGSEA. V was trimmed by 4 bases and J by 0 bases, leaving 6 bases between them. This CDR3 has 13 residues. For the CDR3, the DNA is TGCAGCGTTGCCCATTCAACTAATGAAAAACTGTTTTTT. It yields the protein CSVAHSTNEKLFF.

The chain links TRBV18 to TRBJ2-1; 7 nucleotides agree with TRBD1. This CDR3 has 16 residues. CDR1 is KGHSH and CDR2 is LQKENI in the germline V gene. V lost 5 bases, J lost 3 bases, and 10 bases stayed unmatched. The CDR3: CASSEMTGIGYNEQFF. DNA of the CDR3: TGTGCCAGCTCAGAAATGACAGGGATCGGCTACAATGAGCAGTTCTTC. The full variable domain, with the rest looked up from reference TRBV18 and TRBJ2-1, is NAGVMQNPRHLVRRRGQEARLRCSPMKGHSHVYWYRQLPEEGLKFMVYLQKENIIDESGMPKERFSAEFPKEGPSILRIQQVVRGDSAAYFCASSEMTGIGYNEQFFGPGTRLTVL.

The V gene is TRBV6-2 or TRBV6-3, the J gene TRBJ1-2; TRBD1 matches at 8 bases. V lost 6 bases and J lost 4; bases outside the gene matches: 13. Germline assignment: CDR1 MNHEY and CDR2 SVGEGT. The CDR3 covers 16 residues. The CDR3 loop is CASSPRMTGVGYGYTF. CDR3 bases: TGTGCCAGCAGCCCTAGGATGACAGGGGTTGGCTATGGCTACACCTTC.

The genes are TRBV7-2 and TRBJ2-3, with D perhaps TRBD1 (6 bases). This CDR3 contains 15 residues. Germline V gene sequence: CDR1 SGHTA, CDR2 FQGNSA. V dropped 5 bases and J dropped 0 bases, with 12 bases sitting between them. The CDR3 DNA reads as TGTGCCAGCAGCCCCGGACAGATGAGCACAGATACGCAGTATTTT. This translates into CASSPGQMSTDTQYF.

In this sample, this clone turned up a few times. This chain joins TRBV4-1 and TRBJ2-7, with D perhaps TRBD1 (7 bases). Germline V gives CDR1 MGHRA, CDR2 YSYEKL. The CDR3 totals 15 residues. V was shortened by 3 bases and J by 4 bases, with 16 bases between the two germline ends. CDR3 amino acids: CASSHGVRGEYEQYF. The CDR3, as DNA: TGCGCCAGCAGCCACGGGGTCAGGGGGGAATACGAGCAGTACTTC.

The genes are TRBV5-1 and TRBJ1-2; 9 bases are a match to TRBD1. The V gene's germline CDR1 is SGHRS and CDR2 YFSETQ. The V gene end was trimmed by 0 bases and the J gene end by 8 bases; junction bases not matched to a gene: 14. The CDR3 loop spans 17 amino acids. The CDR3 DNA sequence: TGCGCCAGCAGCTTGGTCTTTGGGACAGGGTTCCTGCGAGGCTACACCTTC. This translates into CASSLVFGTGFLRGYTF.

The chain has TRBV18 and TRBJ2-5; no clear D. The V end was cut by 0 bases, the J end by 4 bases, with 6 bases between. The CDR3 is made up of 13 amino acids. The germline CDR1 and CDR2 sequences are KGHSH and LQKENI. In DNA, the CDR3 is TGTGCCAGCTCACCACCTGTGATAGAGACCCAGTACTTC. This encodes CASSPPVIETQYF. The complete variable domain, with remaining parts taken from reference TRBV18 and TRBJ2-5, reads NAGVMQNPRHLVRRRGQEARLRCSPMKGHSHVYWYRQLPEEGLKFMVYLQKENIIDESGMPKERFSAEFPKEGPSILRIQQVVRGDSAAYFCASSPPVIETQYFGPGTRLLVL.

The chain joins TRBV18 to TRBJ2-3; D unresolved. V dropped 0 bases and J dropped 3 bases, with 4 bases sitting between them. CDR3 length: 13 residues. Germline V gives CDR1 KGHSH, CDR2 LQKENI. The CDR3 region has the DNA TGTGCCAGCTCACCACCGGCGACAGATACGCAGTATTTT. Amino acids: CASSPPATDTQYF.

The chain has TRBV9 and TRBJ2-2, with no clear D. Germline values: CDR1 SGDLS, CDR2 YYNGEE. This CDR3 comprises 11 residues. V lost 7 bases and J lost 2, with 3 bases in between. CDR3 DNA sequence: TGTGCCAGCGGAAACACCGGGGAGCTGTTTTTT. Protein: CASGNTGELFF.

This CDR3 is CASSGEQGTPFYSNQPQHF. Here the CDR3 DNA reads TGTGCCAGCAGCGGAGAACAGGGCACCCCTTTTTATAGCAATCAGCCCCAGCATTTT. The rearrangement uses TRBV2 and TRBJ1-5, with D possibly TRBD1 on 6 matching bases. CDR3 size: 19 residues. From germline, CDR1 is SNHLY and CDR2 FYNNEI. V was pared by 6 bases and J by 0 bases, with 24 bases between.

The V gene is TRBV7-8, the J gene TRBJ2-1; 10 bases align to TRBD2. Germline values: CDR1 SGHVS, CDR2 FQNEAQ. V lost 3 bases to trimming and J lost 7 bases; unmatched junction nucleotides: 9. This CDR3 region has 16 residues. The CDR3 spells CASSFGSSGGLNEQFF. The CDR3 DNA reads as TGTGCCAGCAGCTTCGGGAGTAGCGGGGGGCTAAATGAGCAGTTCTTC.

The rearrangement links TRBV28 to TRBJ1-6; possibly TRBD1 for D (5 bases). Germline assignment: CDR1 MDHEN and CDR2 SYDVKM. V gave up 6 bases and J gave up 7 bases, with 16 bases separating them. The CDR3 extends over 15 amino acids. The CDR3 DNA is TGTGCCAGCAGCCGTAACGGTGGGGGGAATTCACCCCTCCACTTT. Encoded protein: CASSRNGGGNSPLHF.

The chain couples TRBV2 to TRBJ1-1; the D gene is possibly TRBD1 (6 bases). The length of the CDR3 is 15 residues. Germline lookup yields CDR1 SNHLY and CDR2 FYNNEI. Deletions cut 4 bases from V and 1 base from J, with 13 bases between. This chain's CDR3 is CASSVRGGRNTEAFF. Here the CDR3 DNA reads TGTGCCAGCAGTGTCCGGGGGGGCAGGAACACTGAAGCTTTCTTT.

The V and J genes are TRBV9 and TRBJ1-2, with TRBD1 as a possible D gene (5 bases). From germline, CDR1 is SGDLS and CDR2 YYNGEE. The CDR3 consists of 16 residues. V lost 1 base, J lost 1 base, and 14 bases lay in between. The CDR3 DNA reads TGTGCCAGCAGCGTACCCCGTGCGGGGCGTAACTATGGCTACACCTTC. As protein: CASSVPRAGRNYGYTF.